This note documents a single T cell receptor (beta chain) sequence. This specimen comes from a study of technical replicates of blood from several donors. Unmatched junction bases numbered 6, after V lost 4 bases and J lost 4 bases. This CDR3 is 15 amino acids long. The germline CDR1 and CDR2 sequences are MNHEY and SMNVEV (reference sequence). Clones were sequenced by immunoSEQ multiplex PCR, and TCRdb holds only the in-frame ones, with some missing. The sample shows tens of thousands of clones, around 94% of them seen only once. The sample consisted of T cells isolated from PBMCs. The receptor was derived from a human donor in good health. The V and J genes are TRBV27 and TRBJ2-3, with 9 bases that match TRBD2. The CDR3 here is CASSSLAGDSDTQYF. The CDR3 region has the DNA TGTGCCAGCAGTTCATTAGCGGGAGATTCAGATACGCAGTATTTT.